This TCR beta chain was found in a study of blood T cells in healthy people across ages. A J-beta primer mix and a sample-barcoded 5' primer were used in a second PCR of roughly 6 to 11 cycles. TCRdb passed the 5' RACE reads through MiXCR, listing each CDR3 protein once. The table includes 1,300,000 or so distinct CDR3 sequences, almost 60% detected once. Trimming took off 3 bases at V and 7 bases at J, with 21 bases between the two ends. The CDR3 is 15 amino acids. The germline gives CDR1 DFQATT, CDR2 SNEGSKA (reference sequence). This clonotype was counted between two and nine times. Sequences were obtained from blood. This rearrangement joins TRBV20-1 to TRBJ1-2; weak D call: TRBD1 (5 bases). The clonotype comes from a man between 18 and 29 years old in good health. The CDR3 nucleotides are TGCAGTGCTAGCCCCATCGGGCAGGGTGAATTTGGCTACACCTTC. Translated, it gives CSASPIGQGEFGYTF.